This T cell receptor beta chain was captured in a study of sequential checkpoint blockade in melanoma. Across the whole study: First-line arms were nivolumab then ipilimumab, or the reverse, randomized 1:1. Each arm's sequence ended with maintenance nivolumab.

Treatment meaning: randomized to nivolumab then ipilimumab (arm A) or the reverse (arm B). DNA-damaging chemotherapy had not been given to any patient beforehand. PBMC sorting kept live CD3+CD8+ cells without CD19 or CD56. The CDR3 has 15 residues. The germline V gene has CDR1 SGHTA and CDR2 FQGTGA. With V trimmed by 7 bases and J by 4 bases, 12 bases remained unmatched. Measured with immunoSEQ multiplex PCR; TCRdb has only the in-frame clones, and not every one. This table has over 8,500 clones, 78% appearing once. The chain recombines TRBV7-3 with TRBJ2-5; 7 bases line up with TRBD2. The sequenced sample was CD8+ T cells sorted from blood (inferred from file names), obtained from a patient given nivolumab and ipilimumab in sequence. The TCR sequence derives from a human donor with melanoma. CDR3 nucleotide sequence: TGTGCCAGCACCCCCTCCGGGGGGAGAGGAGAGACCCAGTACTTC. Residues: CASTPSGGRGETQYF.